Detailed here is one T cell receptor beta chain. No antigen is known for it. The sample comes from a study of cytomegalovirus exposure and HLA in healthy donors. Study context: Earlier, some 180 million T cells were analyzed, and some 120 million unique TCR beta sequences were found among them. Study results and caveats: TCR sequences were mostly rare, though some public TCRs occurred in many donors.

PCR was performed using 60 Vbeta and 13 Jbeta primers. Here immunoSEQ multiplex PCR was the method, and the copy in TCRdb shows in-frame clones only, minus some. Of around 140,000 clones detected, 80% appear once; the ten largest clones hold around 4.1%. Germline lookup yields CDR1 SGHRS and CDR2 YFSETQ. The CDR3 contains 15 residues. After removal of 4 bases from V and 4 bases from J, the junction contained 10 bases not matched to a gene. Sequenced input: PBMCs. The chain combines TRBV5-1 with TRBJ1-2, with 7 bases identical to TRBD1. The sequence was obtained from a man aged 35-49 years in good health and CMV-seronegative. CDR3 DNA: TGCGCCAGCAGCGGGACAACAGGGGTAATCTATGGCTACACCTTC. Protein product: CASSGTTGVIYGYTF.